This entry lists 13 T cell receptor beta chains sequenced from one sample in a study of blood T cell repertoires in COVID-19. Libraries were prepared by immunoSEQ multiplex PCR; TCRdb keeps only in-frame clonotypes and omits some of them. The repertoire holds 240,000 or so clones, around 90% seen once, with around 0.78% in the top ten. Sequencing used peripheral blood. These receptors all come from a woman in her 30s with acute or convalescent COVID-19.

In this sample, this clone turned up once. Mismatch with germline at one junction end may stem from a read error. The CDR3 bases are TGCAGTGCACCGTTCGTGCAACTACCAGTCTTC. Its protein product is CSAPFVQLPVF. The chain has TRBV20-1 and TRBJ2-1; no clear D. The CDR3 length is 11 residues. CDR1 DFQATT and CDR2 SNEGSKA come from the germline V gene (reference sequence).

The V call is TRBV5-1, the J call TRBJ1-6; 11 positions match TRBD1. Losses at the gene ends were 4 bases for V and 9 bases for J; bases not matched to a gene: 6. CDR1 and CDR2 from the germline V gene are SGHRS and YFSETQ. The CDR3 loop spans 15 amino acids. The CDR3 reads CASSPRDRGSSPLHF. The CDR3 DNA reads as TGCGCCAGCAGCCCGCGGGACAGGGGGAGTTCACCCCTCCACTTT. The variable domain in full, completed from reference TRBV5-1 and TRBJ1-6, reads KAGVTQTPRYLIKTRGQQVTLSCSPISGHRSVSWYQQTPGQGLQFLFEYFSETQRNKGNFPGRFSGRQFSNSRSEMNVSTLELGDSALYLCASSPRDRGSSPLHFGNGTRLTVT.

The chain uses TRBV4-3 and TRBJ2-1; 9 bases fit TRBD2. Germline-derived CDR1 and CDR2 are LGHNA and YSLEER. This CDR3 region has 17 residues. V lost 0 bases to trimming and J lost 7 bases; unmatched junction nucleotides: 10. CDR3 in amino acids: CASSQDAWSSGRNEQFF. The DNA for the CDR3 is TGCGCCAGCAGCCAAGATGCGTGGAGTAGCGGGAGAAATGAGCAGTTCTTC.

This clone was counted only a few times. The CDR3 sequence: CATSAGLVDLTF. The CDR3 coding sequence is TGTGCCACCAGTGCCGGACTTGTTGACCTGACTTTC. The chain combines TRBV24-1 with TRBJ2-6; D may be TRBD2 (5 bases). The germline V gene encodes CDR1 KGHDR and CDR2 SFDVKD. V was cut by 5 bases and J by 15 bases, with 13 bases left in between. The CDR3 consists of 12 residues.

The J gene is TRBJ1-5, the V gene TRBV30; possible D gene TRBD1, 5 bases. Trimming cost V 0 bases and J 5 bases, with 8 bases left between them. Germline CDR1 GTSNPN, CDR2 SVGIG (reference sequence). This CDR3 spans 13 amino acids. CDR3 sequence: CAWSVQADQPQHF. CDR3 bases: TGTGCCTGGAGTGTACAGGCCGATCAGCCCCAGCATTTT.

Here the CDR3 DNA reads TGTGCCAGAAGAGACAGGGGGCAGAACGAGCAGTACTTC. Translating it yields CARRDRGQNEQYF. This sequence joins TRBV2 and TRBJ2-7, with 10 bases fitting TRBD1. From germline, CDR1 is SNHLY and CDR2 FYNNEI. The CDR3 length is 13 residues. The V segment lost 9 bases and the J segment 5 bases; nucleotides outside the gene matches: 7.

As DNA, the CDR3 is TGTGCCAGCAGACTCCGGGACTTCACAGATACGCAGTATTTT. Protein: CASRLRDFTDTQYF. The rearrangement joins TRBV6-6 to TRBJ2-3; tentatively, D is TRBD2 (6 bases). The CDR3 totals 14 residues. CDR1 and CDR2 (germline): MNHNY, SVGAGI (reference sequence). Between the trimmed V and J ends, which lost 6 bases and 2 bases, there was a span of 12 bases.

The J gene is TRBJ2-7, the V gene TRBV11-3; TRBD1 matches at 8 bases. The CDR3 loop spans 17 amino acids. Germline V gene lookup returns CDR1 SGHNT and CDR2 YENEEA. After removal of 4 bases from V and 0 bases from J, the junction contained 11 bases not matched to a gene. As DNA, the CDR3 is TGTGCCAGCAGCTCGGACCCAGGGGGCCTGAGCTCCTACGAGCAGTACTTC. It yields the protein CASSSDPGGLSSYEQYF.

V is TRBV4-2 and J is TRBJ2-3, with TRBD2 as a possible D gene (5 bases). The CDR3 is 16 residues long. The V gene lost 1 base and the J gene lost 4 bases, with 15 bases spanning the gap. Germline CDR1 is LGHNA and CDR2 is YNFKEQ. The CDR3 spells CASSQASRDLADTQYF. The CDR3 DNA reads TGTGCCAGCAGCCAAGCCTCACGGGATCTGGCAGATACGCAGTATTTT.

The CDR3, as DNA: TGTGCCAGCAGCTGGGAAAGTTGGGAGACTGAAGCTTTCTTT. Translated, it gives CASSWESWETEAFF. This chain uses TRBV6-2 or TRBV6-3 with TRBJ1-1; D not resolved. The germline V gene has CDR1 MNHEY and CDR2 SVGEGT. Trimming pared 6 bases from V and 5 bases from J, leaving 16 bases between. The CDR3 is 14 residues long.

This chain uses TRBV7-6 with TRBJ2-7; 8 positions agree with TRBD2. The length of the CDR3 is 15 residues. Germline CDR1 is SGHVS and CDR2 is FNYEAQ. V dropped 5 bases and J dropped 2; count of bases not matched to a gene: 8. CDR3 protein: CASSLGLAGTYEQYF. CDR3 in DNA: TGTGCCAGCAGCCTAGGGCTAGCGGGTACCTACGAGCAGTACTTC.

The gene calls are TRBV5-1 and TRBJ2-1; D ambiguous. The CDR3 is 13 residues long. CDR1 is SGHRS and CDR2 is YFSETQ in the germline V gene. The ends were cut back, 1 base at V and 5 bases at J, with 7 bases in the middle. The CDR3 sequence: CASSLSANNEQFF. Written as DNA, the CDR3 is TGCGCCAGCAGCTTGTCCGCGAACAATGAGCAGTTCTTC.

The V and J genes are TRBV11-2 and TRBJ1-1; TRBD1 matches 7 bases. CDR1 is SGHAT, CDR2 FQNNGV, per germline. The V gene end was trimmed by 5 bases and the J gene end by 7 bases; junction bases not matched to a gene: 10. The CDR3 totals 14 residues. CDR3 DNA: TGTGCCAGCAGCCCAGGCCCGGGACAGTTTGAAGCTTTCTTT. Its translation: CASSPGPGQFEAFF.